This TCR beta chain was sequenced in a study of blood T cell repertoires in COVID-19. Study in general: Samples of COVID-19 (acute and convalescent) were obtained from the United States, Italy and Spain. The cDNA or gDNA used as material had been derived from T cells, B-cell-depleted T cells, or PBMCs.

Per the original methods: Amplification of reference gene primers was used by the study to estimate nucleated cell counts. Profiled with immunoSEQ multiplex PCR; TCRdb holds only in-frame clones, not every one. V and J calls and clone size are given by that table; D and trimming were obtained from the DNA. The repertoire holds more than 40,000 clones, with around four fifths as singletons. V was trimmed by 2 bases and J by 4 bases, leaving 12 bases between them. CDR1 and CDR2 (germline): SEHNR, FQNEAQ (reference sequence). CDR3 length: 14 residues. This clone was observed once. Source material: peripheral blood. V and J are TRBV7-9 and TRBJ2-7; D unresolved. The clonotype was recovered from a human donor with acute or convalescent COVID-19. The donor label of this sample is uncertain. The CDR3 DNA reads TGTGCCAGCAGCTTAAGTCAGGCTTCTTACGAGCAGTACTTC. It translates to CASSLSQASYEQYF.